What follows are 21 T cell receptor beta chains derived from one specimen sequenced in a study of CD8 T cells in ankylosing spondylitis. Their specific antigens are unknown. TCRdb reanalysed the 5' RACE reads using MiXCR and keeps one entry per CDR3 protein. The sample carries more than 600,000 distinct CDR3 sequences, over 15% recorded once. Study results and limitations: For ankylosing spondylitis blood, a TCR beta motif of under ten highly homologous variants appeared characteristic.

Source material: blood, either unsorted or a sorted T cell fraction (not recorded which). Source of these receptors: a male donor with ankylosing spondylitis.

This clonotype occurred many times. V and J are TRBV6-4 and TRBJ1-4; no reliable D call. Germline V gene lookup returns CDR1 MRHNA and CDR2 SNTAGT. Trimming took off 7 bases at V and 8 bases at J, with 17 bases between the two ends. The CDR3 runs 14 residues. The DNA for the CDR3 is TGTGCCAGCACACCAGACGGAGGGCAAGAAAAACTGTTTTTT. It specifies CASTPDGGQEKLFF.

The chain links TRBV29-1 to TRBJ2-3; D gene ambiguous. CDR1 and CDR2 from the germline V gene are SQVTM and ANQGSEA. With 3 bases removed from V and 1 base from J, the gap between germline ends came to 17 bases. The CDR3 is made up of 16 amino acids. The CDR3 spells CSVDPIRLGGTDTQYF. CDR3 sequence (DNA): TGCAGCGTTGACCCCATAAGGTTGGGTGGCACAGATACGCAGTATTTT.

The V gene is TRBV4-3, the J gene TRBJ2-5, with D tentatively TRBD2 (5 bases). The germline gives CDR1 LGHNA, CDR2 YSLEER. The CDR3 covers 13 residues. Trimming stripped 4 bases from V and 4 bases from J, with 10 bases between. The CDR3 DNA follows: TGCGCCAGCAGCCCCTTTCGGGGAGAGACCCAGTACTTC. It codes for CASSPFRGETQYF.

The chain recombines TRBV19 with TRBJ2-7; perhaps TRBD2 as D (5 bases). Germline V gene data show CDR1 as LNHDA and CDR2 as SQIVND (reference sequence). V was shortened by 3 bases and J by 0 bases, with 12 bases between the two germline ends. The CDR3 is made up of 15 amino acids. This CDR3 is CASSMAPGSSYEQYF. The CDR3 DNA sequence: TGTGCCAGTAGTATGGCCCCGGGGAGCTCCTACGAGCAGTACTTC.

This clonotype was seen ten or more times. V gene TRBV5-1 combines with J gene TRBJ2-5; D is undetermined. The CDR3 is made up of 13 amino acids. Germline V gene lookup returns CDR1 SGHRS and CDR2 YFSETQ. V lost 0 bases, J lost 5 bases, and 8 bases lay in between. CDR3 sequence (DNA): TGCGCCAGCAGCTTGGTGGCGGAGGAGACCCAGTACTTC. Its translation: CASSLVAEETQYF.

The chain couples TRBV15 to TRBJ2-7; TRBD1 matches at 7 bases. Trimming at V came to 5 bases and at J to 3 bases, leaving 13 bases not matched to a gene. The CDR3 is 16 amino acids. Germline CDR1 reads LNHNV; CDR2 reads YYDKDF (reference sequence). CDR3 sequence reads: CATSLMPGDSYYEQYF. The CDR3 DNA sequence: TGTGCCACCAGCTTAATGCCCGGGGACAGTTACTACGAGCAGTACTTC.

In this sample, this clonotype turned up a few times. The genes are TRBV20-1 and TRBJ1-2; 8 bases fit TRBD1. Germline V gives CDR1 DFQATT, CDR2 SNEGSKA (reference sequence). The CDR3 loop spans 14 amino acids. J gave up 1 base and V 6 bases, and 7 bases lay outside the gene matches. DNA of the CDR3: TGCAGTGCCGACGACAGGGGAAATAACTATGGCTACACCTTC. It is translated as CSADDRGNNYGYTF.

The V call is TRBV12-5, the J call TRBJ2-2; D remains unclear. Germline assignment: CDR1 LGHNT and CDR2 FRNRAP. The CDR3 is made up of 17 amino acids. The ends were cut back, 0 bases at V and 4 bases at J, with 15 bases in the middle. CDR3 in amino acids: CASGLVPGSELTGELFF. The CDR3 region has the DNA TGTGCTAGTGGTTTGGTACCAGGCTCGGAACTCACCGGGGAGCTGTTTTTT. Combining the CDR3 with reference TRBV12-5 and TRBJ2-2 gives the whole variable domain DARVTQTPRHKVTEMGQEVTMRCQPILGHNTVFWYRQTMMQGLELLAYFRNRAPLDDSGMPKDRFSAEMPDATLATLKIQPSEPRDSAVYFCASGLVPGSELTGELFFGEGSRLTVL.

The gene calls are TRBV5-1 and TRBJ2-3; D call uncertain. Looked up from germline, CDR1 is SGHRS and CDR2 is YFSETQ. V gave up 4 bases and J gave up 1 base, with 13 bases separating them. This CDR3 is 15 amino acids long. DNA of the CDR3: TGCGCCAGCAGCACAACCATCGCCGGCACAGATACGCAGTATTTT. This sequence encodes CASSTTIAGTDTQYF.

The CDR3 loop is CASSQEESFDYNEQFF. CDR3 coding DNA: TGCGCCAGCAGCCAAGAGGAGTCGTTTGACTACAATGAGCAGTTCTTC. The chain joins TRBV4-3 to TRBJ2-1, with D hard to call. The CDR3 length is 16 residues. Germline values: CDR1 LGHNA, CDR2 YSLEER. The V end lost 0 bases, the J end lost 3 bases, and 12 bases lay between the germline ends.

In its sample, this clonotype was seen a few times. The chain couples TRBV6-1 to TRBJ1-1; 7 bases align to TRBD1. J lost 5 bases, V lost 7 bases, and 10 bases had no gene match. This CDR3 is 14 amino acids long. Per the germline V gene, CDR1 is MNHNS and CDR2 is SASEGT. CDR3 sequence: CASTGGKGWTEAFF. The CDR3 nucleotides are TGTGCCAGCACAGGGGGAAAGGGTTGGACTGAAGCTTTCTTT.

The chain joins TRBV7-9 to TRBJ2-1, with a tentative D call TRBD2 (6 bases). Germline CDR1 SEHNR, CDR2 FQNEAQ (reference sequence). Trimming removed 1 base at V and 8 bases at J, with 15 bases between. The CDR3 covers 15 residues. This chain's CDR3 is CASSLGGERTDEQFF. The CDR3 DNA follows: TGTGCCAGCAGCTTAGGGGGGGAACGGACCGATGAGCAGTTCTTC.

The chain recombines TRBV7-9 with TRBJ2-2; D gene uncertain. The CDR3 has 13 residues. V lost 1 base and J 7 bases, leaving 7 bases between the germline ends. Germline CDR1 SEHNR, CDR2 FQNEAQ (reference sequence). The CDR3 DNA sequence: TGTGCCAGCAGCTTAGACGGAAGCGGGGAGCTGTTTTTT. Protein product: CASSLDGSGELFF. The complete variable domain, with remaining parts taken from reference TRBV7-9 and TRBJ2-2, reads DTGVSQNPRHKITKRGQNVTFRCDPISEHNRLYWYRQTLGQGPEFLTYFQNEAQLEKSRLLSDRFSAERPKGSFSTLEIQRTEQGDSAMYLCASSLDGSGELFFGEGSRLTVL.

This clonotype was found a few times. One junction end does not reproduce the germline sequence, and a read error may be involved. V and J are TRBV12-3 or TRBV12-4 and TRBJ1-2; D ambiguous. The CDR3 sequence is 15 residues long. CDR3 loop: CASSLVDRIDYGYTF. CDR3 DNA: TGTGCCAGCAGCTTAGTCGACCGAATTGACTATGGCTACACCTTC.

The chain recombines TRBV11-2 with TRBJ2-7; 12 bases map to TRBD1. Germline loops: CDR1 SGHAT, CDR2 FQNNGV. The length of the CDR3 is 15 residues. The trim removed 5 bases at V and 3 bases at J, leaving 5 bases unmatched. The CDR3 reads CASSPRDRGLYEQYF. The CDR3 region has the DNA TGTGCCAGCAGCCCCCGGGACAGGGGGCTCTACGAGCAGTACTTC.

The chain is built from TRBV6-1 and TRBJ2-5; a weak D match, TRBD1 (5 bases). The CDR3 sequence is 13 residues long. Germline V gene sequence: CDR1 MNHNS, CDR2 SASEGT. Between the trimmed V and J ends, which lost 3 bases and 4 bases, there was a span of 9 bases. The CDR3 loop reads CASSDWGGETQYF. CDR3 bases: TGTGCCAGCAGTGACTGGGGCGGAGAGACCCAGTACTTC.

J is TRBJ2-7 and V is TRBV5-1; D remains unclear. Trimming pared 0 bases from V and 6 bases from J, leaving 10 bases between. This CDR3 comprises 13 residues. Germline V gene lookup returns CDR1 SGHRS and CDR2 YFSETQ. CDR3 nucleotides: TGCGCCAGCAGCTTGGATTTAGGACGCGAGCAGTACTTC. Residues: CASSLDLGREQYF.

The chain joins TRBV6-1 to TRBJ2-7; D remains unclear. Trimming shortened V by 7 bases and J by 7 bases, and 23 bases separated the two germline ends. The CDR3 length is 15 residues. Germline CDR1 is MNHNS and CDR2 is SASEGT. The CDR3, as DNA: TGTGCCAGCACCGGTAAAGGTAGTGATCATGGTGAGCAGTACTTC. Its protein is CASTGKGSDHGEQYF.

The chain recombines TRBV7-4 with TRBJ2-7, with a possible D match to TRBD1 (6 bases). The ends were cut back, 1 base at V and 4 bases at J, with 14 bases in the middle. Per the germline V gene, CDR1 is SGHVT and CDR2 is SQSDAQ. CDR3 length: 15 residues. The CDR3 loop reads CASSLGTVPRYEQYF. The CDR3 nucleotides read TGTGCCAGCAGCTTAGGGACAGTACCTAGGTACGAGCAGTACTTC.

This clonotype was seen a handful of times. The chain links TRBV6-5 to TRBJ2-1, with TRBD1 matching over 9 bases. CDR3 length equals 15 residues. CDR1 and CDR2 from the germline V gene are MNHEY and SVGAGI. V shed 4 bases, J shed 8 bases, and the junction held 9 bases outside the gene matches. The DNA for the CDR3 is TGTGCCAGCAGTTGGGGACAGGGATTTAGGGATGAGCAGTTCTTC. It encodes CASSWGQGFRDEQFF.

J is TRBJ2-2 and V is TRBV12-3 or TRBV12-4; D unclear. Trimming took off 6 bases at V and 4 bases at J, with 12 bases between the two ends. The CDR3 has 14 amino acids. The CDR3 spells CASRTVELTGELFF. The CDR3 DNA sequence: TGTGCCAGCAGGACCGTTGAGCTCACCGGGGAGCTGTTTTTT.